The sequence of this T cell receptor beta chain was determined in a study of spatial heterogeneity in lung cancer. Study information: PBMC collected at follow-up were sequenced when available, a median of roughly two years after resection. Raw reads showed each unique TCR and UMI combination turning up more than ten times on average.

Sample time point: blood at routine non-recurrence follow-up after resection. Tumor, nontumor lung or frozen PBMC supplied whole RNA, sequenced without sorting. This clonotype occurred a few times. Its target is not known. The germline V gene encodes CDR1 DFQATT and CDR2 SNEGSKA (reference sequence). The CDR3 runs to 12 residues. The ends lost 3 bases at V and 4 bases at J; junction bases unmatched: 0. Every individual TCR cDNA molecule carried its own unique molecular identifier, which allowed correction of PCR and sequencing errors. TCRdb fed the 5' RACE reads into MiXCR, producing one record per CDR3 protein. Among some 110,000 distinct CDR3 sequences listed, more than 10% were seen once. The study, taken as a whole, reports: Expanded tumor TCRs that were ubiquitous appeared in blood more at resection than follow-up.

J is TRBJ1-2 and V is TRBV20-1, with TRBD1 identical over 9 bases. This clonotype originated in a male donor with early-stage non-small cell lung cancer. Material: PBMCs, obtained at follow-up. CDR3: CSARDRGYGYTF. The CDR3 DNA reads TGCAGTGCTAGGGACAGGGGCTATGGCTACACCTTC.